The 26 T cell receptor beta chains below all came from one sample that was sequenced in a study of spatial heterogeneity in lung cancer (dated by TCRdb to 2018 to 2020). Libraries were built with 5' RACE. Sequenced using a NextSeq 500. TCRdb reprocessing: public reads trimmed at Q25 with fastp, clones called with MiXCR, in-frame beta chains kept. Each CDR3 protein gets just one entry, which takes the most common genes and DNA from the rows behind it. Within this sample are 89,000 or so distinct CDR3 sequences, with roughly a fifth of them counted one time only. The top ten hold around 5.9% of the sample. Read against the paper, the sample's time point label means: sample taken at primary tumor resection. TCR sequencing used whole RNA extracted from tumor and nontumor lung tissue, or from cryopreserved PBMC samples, without cell sorting. Sample: PBMCs, taken at surgery. The receptors were sampled from a male donor with early-stage non-small cell lung cancer.

This chain uses TRBV5-4 with TRBJ1-1; possible D gene TRBD1, 5 bases. This CDR3 comprises 14 residues. Germline V gene sequence: CDR1 SGHNT, CDR2 YYREEE (reference sequence). V was clipped by 4 bases and J by 1 base, with 11 bases between them. CDR3 coding DNA: TGTGCCAGCAGCCCATCGGGGGGGAACACTGAAGCTTTCTTT. As protein: CASSPSGGNTEAFF.

This clonotype was counted at least ten times. The rearrangement uses TRBV6-5 and TRBJ1-2, with D possibly TRBD1 on 5 matching bases. Germline-derived CDR1 and CDR2 are MNHEY and SVGAGI. V was clipped by 2 bases and J by 3 bases, with 19 bases between them. CDR3 length: 17 residues. DNA of the CDR3: TGTGCCAGCAGTTACGATTCTCAGGGAGTTATCGACTATGGCTACACCTTC. This sequence encodes CASSYDSQGVIDYGYTF.

The chain couples TRBV6-2 or TRBV6-3 to TRBJ2-1; D remains unclear. Germline CDR1 is MNHEY and CDR2 is SVGEGT. V shed 2 bases and J shed 5 bases, with 16 bases lying between them. The CDR3 consists of 16 residues. CDR3 loop: CASSYHRWARDNEQFF. Here the CDR3 DNA reads TGTGCCAGCAGTTACCACCGGTGGGCTAGGGACAATGAGCAGTTCTTC.

In this sample, this clonotype turned up many times. The chain combines TRBV7-8 with TRBJ2-7; 7 bases are a match to TRBD1. The length of the CDR3 is 15 residues. Trimming removed 5 bases from V and 3 bases from J; junction bases left unmatched: 10. Germline V gene lookup returns CDR1 SGHVS and CDR2 FQNEAQ. For the CDR3, the DNA is TGTGCCAGCAGCCCGCAGACAGGGTTCAACTACGAGCAGTACTTC. This sequence encodes CASSPQTGFNYEQYF.

The chain combines TRBV5-1 with TRBJ1-1; D unclear. This CDR3 is 16 amino acids long. V lost 4 bases to trimming and J lost 0 bases, with 16 bases between them. The V gene's germline CDR1 is SGHRS and CDR2 YFSETQ. CDR3 residues: CASSPQPGQLNTEAFF. Written as DNA, the CDR3 is TGCGCCAGCAGCCCGCAACCGGGCCAGCTGAACACTGAAGCTTTCTTT.

This clonotype was seen more than once but under ten times. The V and J genes are TRBV19 and TRBJ2-7, with D maybe TRBD2 (6 bases). Looked up from germline, CDR1 is LNHDA and CDR2 is SQIVND (reference sequence). The V gene lost 6 bases and the J gene lost 2 bases, with 11 bases spanning the gap. The CDR3 is 13 amino acids. In DNA, the CDR3 is TGTGCCAGTAGGAGCGGCGGGGCCTACGAGCAGTACTTC. This sequence encodes CASRSGGAYEQYF.

J is TRBJ1-2 and V is TRBV28; no clear D gene. CDR1 and CDR2 from the germline V gene are MDHEN and SYDVKM. CDR3 size: 16 residues. V was pared by 5 bases and J by 5 bases, with 21 bases between. CDR3 in amino acids: CASSVRSEAEAYGYTF. The CDR3 DNA reads as TGTGCCAGCAGTGTCCGGTCGGAGGCGGAGGCTTATGGCTACACCTTC.

CDR3 bases: TGTGCTAGTGGTATCCGACGGGGAAATGAGCAGTTCTTC. This gives the protein CASGIRRGNEQFF. The chain uses TRBV12-5 and TRBJ2-1; possibly TRBD2 for D (5 bases). This CDR3 is built from 13 residues. The V and J ends lost 5 bases and 7 bases respectively, with 12 bases between them. Per the germline V gene, CDR1 is LGHNT and CDR2 is FRNRAP.

J is TRBJ1-2 and V is TRBV2; 9 positions agree with TRBD1. V was pared by 7 bases and J by 6 bases, with 6 bases of the junction left unmatched. This CDR3 comprises 13 residues. The germline CDR1 and CDR2 sequences are SNHLY and FYNNEI. Written as DNA, the CDR3 is TGTGCCAGCATTCCGGGGACAGGGCATGGCTACACCTTC. This translates into CASIPGTGHGYTF.

The rearrangement links TRBV3-1 to TRBJ2-7; D could derive from TRBD1 or TRBD2 (5 bases each). Germline assignment: CDR1 LGHDT and CDR2 YNNKEL (reference sequence). The V gene lost 4 bases and the J gene lost 1 base, with 8 bases spanning the gap. The CDR3 runs 13 residues. CDR3 in amino acids: CASSRGGSYEQYF. CDR3 DNA sequence: TGTGCCAGCAGCCGGGGCGGGTCCTACGAGCAGTACTTC.

This rearrangement joins TRBV28 to TRBJ2-1; TRBD1 aligns across 9 bases. V dropped 5 bases and J dropped 2; count of bases not matched to a gene: 10. In germline, CDR1 is MDHEN, CDR2 SYDVKM. The CDR3 contains 17 residues. This chain's CDR3 is CASSPRPGTGPYNEQFF. The CDR3 nucleotides are TGTGCCAGCAGTCCGCGTCCCGGGACAGGGCCCTACAATGAGCAGTTCTTC.

On this clonotype itself: The conserved phenylalanine or tryptophan is not found at the CDR3 terminus, so this likely reflects a read error. The rearrangement joins TRBV20-1 to TRBJ2-7, with TRBD1 identical over 10 bases. The V and J ends lost 0 bases and 2 bases, in that order; junction bases with no gene match: 7. Looked up from germline, CDR1 is DFQATT and CDR2 is SNEGSKA (reference sequence). This CDR3 comprises 16 residues. CDR3 sequence (DNA): TGCAGTGCTAGAGAATCCACCGGGACAGGGGCCTACGAGCAGTACTAC. Encoded protein: CSARESTGTGAYEQYY.

Only a few counts were recorded for this clonotype. The chain links TRBV7-9 to TRBJ2-2; no reliable D call. V lost 6 bases, J lost 4 bases, and 6 bases lay in between. Germline CDR1 SEHNR, CDR2 FQNEAQ (reference sequence). CDR3 length: 12 residues. The CDR3 DNA sequence: TGTGCCAGCAGAGAGCGCACCGGGGAGCTGTTTTTT. It yields the protein CASRERTGELFF. Full variable domain (rest looked up from reference TRBV7-9 and TRBJ2-2): DTGVSQNPRHKITKRGQNVTFRCDPISEHNRLYWYRQTLGQGPEFLTYFQNEAQLEKSRLLSDRFSAERPKGSFSTLEIQRTEQGDSAMYLCASRERTGELFFGEGSRLTVL.

V and J are TRBV7-8 and TRBJ1-2; the D gene is possibly TRBD1 (5 bases). The V gene lost 5 bases and the J gene lost 0 bases, with 10 bases spanning the gap. CDR1 SGHVS and CDR2 FQNEAQ come from the germline V gene. This CDR3 is 14 amino acids long. Here the CDR3 DNA reads TGTGCCAGCAGCCCAGGGCCTACTAACTATGGCTACACCTTC. It is translated as CASSPGPTNYGYTF. Filled out from reference TRBV7-8 and TRBJ1-2, the complete variable domain reads GAGVSQSPRYKVAKRGQDVALRCDPISGHVSLFWYQQALGQGPEFLTYFQNEAQLDKSGLPSDRFFAERPEGSVSTLKIQRTQQEDSAVYLCASSPGPTNYGYTFGSGTRLTVV.

CDR3 sequence (DNA): TGTGCCAGCAGCCTAATGGGACTAGCGGGAGGGGGAGATACGCAGTATTTT. The encoded protein is CASSLMGLAGGGDTQYF. The chain recombines TRBV7-2 with TRBJ2-3, with TRBD2 matching over 16 bases. Germline V gene lookup returns CDR1 SGHTA and CDR2 FQGNSA. The CDR3 spans 17 residues. V was clipped by 5 bases and J by 5 bases; unmatched bases: 7.

This clonotype was found many times. The rearrangement links TRBV7-9 to TRBJ1-1; 9 bases align to TRBD1. Per germline, CDR1 SEHNR and CDR2 FQNEAQ (reference sequence). V trimming: 7 bases; J trimming: 3 bases; junction bases outside the gene matches: 3. The CDR3 runs 13 residues. The CDR3 here is CASKRQGDTEAFF. CDR3 nucleotide sequence: TGTGCCAGCAAGAGACAGGGGGACACTGAAGCTTTCTTT. The variable domain in full, with the rest retrieved from reference TRBV7-9 and TRBJ1-1, is DTGVSQNPRHKITKRGQNVTFRCDPISEHNRLYWYRQTLGQGPEFLTYFQNEAQLEKSRLLSDRFSAERPKGSFSTLEIQRTEQGDSAMYLCASKRQGDTEAFFGQGTRLTVV.

This clonotype was counted a few times. The chain has TRBV3-1 and TRBJ2-1; D may be TRBD1 (5 bases). V dropped 4 bases and J dropped 0 bases, with 13 bases sitting between them. The germline V gene encodes CDR1 LGHDT and CDR2 YNNKEL (reference sequence). CDR3 length: 16 amino acids. This CDR3 is CASSPRQGFSYNEQFF. CDR3 nucleotides: TGTGCCAGCAGCCCGAGGCAGGGCTTCTCCTACAATGAGCAGTTCTTC.

This rearrangement joins TRBV7-3 to TRBJ2-3; the match to TRBD1 covers 7 bases. J lost 3 bases, V lost 2 bases, and 5 bases had no gene match. This CDR3 has 15 residues. Germline V gene lookup returns CDR1 SGHTA and CDR2 FQGTGA. CDR3 nucleotides: TGTGCCAGCAGCTTAGAAGGCAGGGGGACAGATACGCAGTATTTT. Translating it yields CASSLEGRGTDTQYF.

A few counts support this clonotype. The genes are TRBV20-1 and TRBJ2-5, with 8 positions matching TRBD2. Germline V gene sequence: CDR1 DFQATT, CDR2 SNEGSKA (reference sequence). The V gene end was trimmed by 4 bases and the J gene end by 5 bases; junction bases not matched to a gene: 9. The CDR3 consists of 14 residues. The CDR3 loop reads CSAILAADPETQYF. As DNA, the CDR3 is TGCAGTGCTATACTAGCGGCGGATCCTGAGACCCAGTACTTC.

In this sample, this clonotype turned up many times. The J gene is TRBJ1-1, the V gene TRBV6-2 or TRBV6-3; D possibly corresponds to TRBD1 (5 bases). Germline V gene lookup returns CDR1 MNHEY and CDR2 SVGEGT. This CDR3 is 14 amino acids long. V was trimmed by 7 bases and J by 4 bases, leaving 16 bases between them. CDR3 in DNA: TGTGCCAGCACAAACTGGGGTAGGGGCACTGAAGCTTTCTTT. Its translation: CASTNWGRGTEAFF.

J is TRBJ1-1 and V is TRBV5-4, with a possible D match to TRBD1 (6 bases). CDR3 size: 15 residues. Germline-derived CDR1 and CDR2 are SGHNT and YYREEE (reference sequence). Between the trimmed V and J ends, which lost 6 bases and 1 base, there was a span of 16 bases. The chain's CDR3 is CASNPGRGKNTEAFF. The CDR3 region has the DNA TGTGCCAGCAACCCGGGGAGGGGGAAGAACACTGAAGCTTTCTTT.

This clonotype was seen only a few times. V usage is TRBV2 and J usage is TRBJ2-7, with D perhaps TRBD1 or TRBD2 (5 bases each). Germline CDR1 and CDR2: SNHLY and FYNNEI. There are 14 residues in the CDR3. Trimming stripped 10 bases from V and 0 bases from J, with 16 bases between. The CDR3 sequence is CATSRDGFSYEQYF. In nucleotides, the CDR3 is TGTGCCACCTCCCGGGACGGGTTCTCCTACGAGCAGTACTTC.

This clonotype was detected a few times. The chain recombines TRBV4-3 with TRBJ1-5; D ambiguous. V lost 0 bases to trimming and J lost 1 base, with 7 bases between them. CDR1 is LGHNA, CDR2 YSLEER, per germline. CDR3 length: 15 residues. CDR3 in amino acids: CASSQDRWSNQPQHF. CDR3 DNA sequence: TGCGCCAGCAGCCAAGATCGATGGAGCAATCAGCCCCAGCATTTT.

A few counts support this clonotype. The rearrangement joins TRBV12-3 or TRBV12-4 to TRBJ2-7; TRBD1 is a possible D gene (6 bases). The CDR3 spans 13 residues. Trimming removed 5 bases at V and 2 bases at J, with 10 bases between. CDR3 in DNA: TGTGCCAGCAGTAGGGGACAACCCTACGAGCAGTACTTC. Residues: CASSRGQPYEQYF.

This clonotype was seen many times. The rearrangement links TRBV12-3 or TRBV12-4 to TRBJ1-2; D gene uncertain. The CDR3 is 12 amino acids. The V and J ends lost 8 bases and 2 bases respectively, with 9 bases between them. This CDR3 is CASRGRNYGYTF. In DNA form, the CDR3 reads TGTGCCAGCCGAGGAAGGAACTATGGCTACACCTTC.

In this sample, this clonotype turned up many times. This chain connects TRBV11-2 to TRBJ2-7; 8 nucleotides align to TRBD1. The CDR3 spans 14 residues. Trimming at V came to 4 bases and at J to 3 bases, leaving 5 bases not matched to a gene. Germline V CDR1 and CDR2: SGHAT, FQNNGV. In DNA, the CDR3 is TGTGCCAGCAGCTCGCCCGGGACAGGCTACGAGCAGTACTTC. Protein sequence: CASSSPGTGYEQYF.